This paragraph reports one T cell receptor (beta chain). What it binds is unknown. The treatment denotes: 15 to 20 received Ad26.COV2.S at low or high dose, single or two shots; roughly five received placebo; per-sample allocation not given. Sampling happened 63 days after the first vaccine or placebo injection. This vaccine is an Ad26 vector that expresses the Wuhan-strain SARS-CoV-2 spike. The V end was cut by 1 base, the J end by 3 bases, with 7 bases between. The CDR3 totals 14 residues. Germline loops: CDR1 SGHRS, CDR2 YFSETQ. Profiling relied on immunoSEQ multiplex PCR, and the TCRdb table lists in-frame clones only, not all of them. The sample holds about 370,000 clones, 70% to 90% seen once. The entry originates in a study of Ad26.COV2.S vaccination and SARS-CoV-2 variants. Study background: The COV1001 Ad26.COV2.S trial arm included the donor. The vaccine Ad26.COV2.S was put into the muscle once, or twice with 56 days between.

General study findings and limits: Greater spike-specific TCR breadth was seen in vaccine recipients than in placebo recipients.

The input for sequencing was peripheral blood, taken in a trial of Ad26.COV2.S vaccine versus placebo. The sequence was obtained from a person between 18 and 65 years old who received the Ad26.COV2.S COVID-19 vaccine or a placebo. The chain recombines TRBV5-1 with TRBJ2-2, with D unresolved. CDR3 nucleotide sequence: TGCGCCAGCAGCTTGATGGGTGACACCGGGGAGCTGTTTTTT. Translated, it gives CASSLMGDTGELFF. The entire variable domain, with the rest obtained from reference TRBV5-1 and TRBJ2-2, is as follows: KAGVTQTPRYLIKTRGQQVTLSCSPISGHRSVSWYQQTPGQGLQFLFEYFSETQRNKGNFPGRFSGRQFSNSRSEMNVSTLELGDSALYLCASSLMGDTGELFFGEGSRLTVL.